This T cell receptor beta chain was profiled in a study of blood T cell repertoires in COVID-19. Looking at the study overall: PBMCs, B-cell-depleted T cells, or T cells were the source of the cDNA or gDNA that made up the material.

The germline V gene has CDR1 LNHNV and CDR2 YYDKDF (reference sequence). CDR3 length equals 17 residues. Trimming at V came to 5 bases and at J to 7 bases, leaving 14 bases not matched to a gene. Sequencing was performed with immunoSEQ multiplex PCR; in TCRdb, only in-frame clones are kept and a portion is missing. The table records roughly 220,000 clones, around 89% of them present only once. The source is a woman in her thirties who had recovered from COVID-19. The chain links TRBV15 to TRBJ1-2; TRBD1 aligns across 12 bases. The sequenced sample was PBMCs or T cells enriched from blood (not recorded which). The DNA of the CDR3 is TGTGCCACCAGCCGTTGGGGACAGGGGGCGCAGGGTCGTGGCTACACCTTC. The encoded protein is CATSRWGQGAQGRGYTF.